These 3 T cell receptor beta chains were all obtained from the same sample, sequenced in a study of early T cells in non-severe SARS-CoV-2 infection. MiXCR was run by TCRdb on the 5' RACE reads, yielding one entry per CDR3 protein. The sample gives 50,000 or so distinct CDR3 sequences, about 5.6% of which show up once; around 4.3% is in the top ten. The sample comprised whole blood. The receptors were sampled from an adult who was a healthcare worker with PCR-confirmed SARS-CoV-2 infection or an uninfected control (not recorded which).

This clonotype was counted between two and nine times. The junction differs from germline at one of its ends, possibly a read error. V and J are TRBV18 and TRBJ2-7, with D possibly being TRBD2 (5 bases). The CDR3 totals 13 residues. From germline, CDR1 is KGHSH and CDR2 LQKENI. The CDR3 DNA is TGTGCCAGCTCACCATCACAACAATTCGGGAAAAGCTTC. Its protein is CASSPSQQFGKSF.

The chain has TRBV12-3 or TRBV12-4 and TRBJ1-2; 7 bases are shared with TRBD1. J was trimmed by 3 bases and V by 6 bases; bases with no gene match: 4. This CDR3 spans 13 amino acids. In DNA, the CDR3 is TGTGCCAGCAGCGGACAGGCCGACTATGGCTACACCTTC. It is translated as CASSGQADYGYTF.

This clonotype has ten or more counts. V is TRBV7-2 and J is TRBJ2-3; 11 nucleotides agree with TRBD2. Trimming cost V 5 bases and J 4 bases; bases outside gene matches: 5. Germline loops: CDR1 SGHTA, CDR2 FQGNSA. This CDR3 is 15 amino acids long. The CDR3: CASSLTSGEADTQYF. The CDR3 DNA reads TGTGCCAGCAGCCTGACTAGCGGGGAGGCAGATACGCAGTATTTT.